These 27 T cell receptor beta chains were sequenced from one sample in a study of blood T cell repertoires in COVID-19. Clones were sequenced by immunoSEQ multiplex PCR, and TCRdb holds only the in-frame ones, with some missing. The sample records about 270,000 clones, approximately 88% being singletons. Sequenced input: PBMCs or T cells enriched from blood (not recorded which). All receptors derive from a woman between 35 and 50 years old with acute COVID-19.

Only one count was recorded for this clone. The DNA of the CDR3 is TGTGCCAGCTTTGGGGACTATTCGGATGAAAAACTGTTTTTT. This encodes CASFGDYSDEKLFF. The chain joins TRBV6-6 to TRBJ1-4; D might be TRBD1 (5 bases). The V end lost 8 bases, the J end lost 6 bases, and 16 bases lay between the germline ends. Germline V gene data show CDR1 as MNHNY and CDR2 as SVGAGI (reference sequence). This CDR3 comprises 14 residues.

Note on this clone: Compared with germline, one end of the junction differs, possibly owing to a read error. This sequence joins TRBV30 and TRBJ1-1; D ambiguous. This CDR3 region has 13 residues. Per germline, CDR1 GTSNPN and CDR2 SVGIG (reference sequence). The CDR3 DNA reads as TGTGCCTGGAGTGTACAATGGAACAGTGAAGCTTTCTTT. It is translated as CAWSVQWNSEAFF.

The chain carries TRBV9 and TRBJ2-7, with D tentatively TRBD2 (6 bases). Germline V gene lookup returns CDR1 SGDLS and CDR2 YYNGEE. The CDR3 has 16 residues. With 0 bases removed from V and 5 bases from J, the gap between germline ends came to 18 bases. The CDR3 is CASSVGGLARGDEQYF. CDR3 sequence (DNA): TGTGCCAGCAGCGTAGGAGGTCTAGCGCGAGGCGACGAGCAGTACTTC.

The chain has TRBV5-1 and TRBJ1-1; weak D call: TRBD1 (5 bases). The CDR3 extends over 13 amino acids. Germline values: CDR1 SGHRS, CDR2 YFSETQ. V lost 2 bases and J 5 bases, leaving 10 bases between the germline ends. The CDR3 nucleotides read TGCGCCAGCAGCTTCTTCGGGGGGACTGAAGCTTTCTTT. It specifies CASSFFGGTEAFF.

This clone was recorded at least ten times. J is TRBJ1-1 and V is TRBV9, with D unclear. Trimming removed 3 bases at V and 3 bases at J, with 12 bases between. From germline, CDR1 is SGDLS and CDR2 YYNGEE. The CDR3 contains 14 residues. The DNA of the CDR3 is TGTGCCAGCAGCGCCCCCGGGGTCTACACTGAAGCTTTCTTT. Protein sequence: CASSAPGVYTEAFF.

The rearrangement joins TRBV2 to TRBJ2-7; 8 nucleotides line up with TRBD2. V trimming: 8 bases; J trimming: 4 bases; junction bases outside the gene matches: 10. The CDR3 extends over 14 amino acids. Looked up from germline, CDR1 is SNHLY and CDR2 is FYNNEI. CDR3 coding DNA: TGTGCCAGCGCCCGAACTAGCGGAATTTACGAGCAGTACTTC. Translating gives CASARTSGIYEQYF.

The J gene is TRBJ1-2, the V gene TRBV6-2 or TRBV6-3; the D gene is possibly TRBD1 (6 bases). Germline V lookup: CDR1 MNHEY, CDR2 SVGEGT. With 5 bases removed from V and 2 bases from J, the gap between germline ends came to 21 bases. The CDR3 loop spans 17 amino acids. The chain's CDR3 is CASSSPMWGHRNYGYTF. DNA of the CDR3: TGTGCCAGCAGTAGCCCGATGTGGGGACACCGGAACTATGGCTACACCTTC.

V usage is TRBV11-3 and J usage is TRBJ2-7, with 13 nucleotides matching TRBD2. CDR1 SGHNT and CDR2 YENEEA come from the germline V gene. There are 15 residues in the CDR3. J gave up 5 bases and V 1 base, and 2 bases lay outside the gene matches. The CDR3 DNA reads TGTGCCAGCAGCTTAGGGACTAGCGGGAGCCACGAGCAGTACTTC. This sequence encodes CASSLGTSGSHEQYF.

The chain recombines TRBV15 with TRBJ2-5, with a possible D match to TRBD2 (6 bases). This CDR3 is 15 amino acids long. Germline lookup yields CDR1 LNHNV and CDR2 YYDKDF (reference sequence). V lost 1 base and J lost 2, with 11 bases in between. CDR3 bases: TGTGCCACCAGCAGAGGCCTAGCGTATCAAGAGACCCAGTACTTC. This sequence encodes CATSRGLAYQETQYF.

This clone was found once. The genes are TRBV7-9 and TRBJ1-1; D uncertain. This CDR3 is built from 13 residues. Trimming removed 5 bases at V and 9 bases at J, with 16 bases between. Germline CDR1 and CDR2: SEHNR and FQNEAQ (reference sequence). The CDR3 loop is CASSPPVGHKAFF. The CDR3 DNA follows: TGTGCCAGCAGCCCCCCCGTGGGCCATAAAGCTTTCTTT.

J is TRBJ1-1 and V is TRBV5-6; TRBD1 matches 9 bases. The CDR3 sequence is 15 residues long. Germline CDR1 reads SGHDT; CDR2 reads YYEEEE. V lost 4 bases to trimming and J lost 5 bases; unmatched junction nucleotides: 9. The CDR3 DNA reads TGTGCCAGCAGCGAGGACCTGACAGGGGGGACTGAAGCTTTCTTT. This codes for CASSEDLTGGTEAFF.

The rearrangement joins TRBV7-9 to TRBJ1-1; the D is unclear. Trimming cost V 2 bases and J 7 bases, with 11 bases left between them. Per germline, CDR1 SEHNR and CDR2 FQNEAQ (reference sequence). This CDR3 is 13 amino acids long. The CDR3 spells CASSLRQDIEAFF. The CDR3 nucleotides read TGTGCCAGCAGCTTACGCCAGGATATTGAAGCTTTCTTT.

The V and J genes are TRBV18 and TRBJ2-7; a possible D gene is TRBD1 (5 bases). The CDR3 is 16 amino acids. Trimming stripped 2 bases from V and 0 bases from J, with 14 bases between. The V gene's germline CDR1 is KGHSH and CDR2 LQKENI. The DNA of the CDR3 is TGTGCCAGCTCACCAGACGACAGTATTCCCTCCTACGAGCAGTACGTC. It specifies CASSPDDSIPSYEQYV.

In nucleotides, the CDR3 is TGTGCCATCCGTCCTCCGGGACAGCTGTTGGGCTACACCTTC. It codes for CAIRPPGQLLGYTF. The V gene is TRBV10-3, the J gene TRBJ1-2, with 7 nucleotides matching TRBD1. CDR1 is ENHRY, CDR2 SYGVKD, per germline. V shed 8 bases and J 8 bases; nucleotides not matched to a gene: 14. The CDR3 is 14 amino acids.

This clone was counted a single time. The chain recombines TRBV27 with TRBJ1-2; possible D gene TRBD1, 6 bases. Trimming removed 10 bases from V and 6 bases from J, with 12 bases in between. The CDR3 length is 11 residues. Per the germline V gene, CDR1 is MNHEY and CDR2 is SMNVEV (reference sequence). CDR3 nucleotides: TGTGCCACCGGGACACTGGATGGCTACACCTTC. Protein sequence: CATGTLDGYTF.

J is TRBJ1-6 and V is TRBV5-4; D not certain. CDR1 SGHNT and CDR2 YYREEE come from the germline V gene (reference sequence). V was cut by 3 bases and J by 12 bases, with 10 bases left in between. The CDR3 length is 12 residues. CDR3 coding DNA: TGTGCCAGCAGCTCAGAACTAGAACCCCTCCACTTT. Protein: CASSSELEPLHF.

The count of this clone is one. The rearrangement uses TRBV18 and TRBJ1-4; D is undetermined. CDR1 is KGHSH and CDR2 is LQKENI in the germline V gene. V was shortened by 3 bases and J by 1 base, with 12 bases between the two germline ends. The CDR3 has 16 residues. The CDR3 bases are TGTGCCAGCTCACCCAACAACCCTCGAACTAATGAAAAACTGTTTTTT. Translating gives CASSPNNPRTNEKLFF.

This chain connects TRBV12-3 or TRBV12-4 to TRBJ1-4, with 7 bases matching TRBD1. The junction had 5 bases not matched to a gene; V was cut back by 7 bases and J by 6 bases. This CDR3 has 13 amino acids. CDR3 bases: TGTGCCAGCAACAGGGGCCGACATGAAAAACTGTTTTTT. Protein sequence: CASNRGRHEKLFF.

Concerning this clone itself: A junction boundary mismatches the germline segment, possibly from a read error. The genes are TRBV28 and TRBJ2-7; 7 bases are a match to TRBD2. Germline V gene sequence: CDR1 MDHEN, CDR2 SYDVKM. This CDR3 is 16 amino acids long. CDR3 coding DNA: TGTGCCAGCAGACCCGACGGGGGGATTATTTCCTTCGAGCAGTACTTC. Amino acids: CASRPDGGIISFEQYF.

The rearrangement uses TRBV7-6 and TRBJ2-2; 10 bases line up with TRBD2. J gave up 4 bases and V 6 bases, and 8 bases lay outside the gene matches. CDR3 length: 16 residues. Germline loops: CDR1 SGHVS, CDR2 FNYEAQ. This CDR3 is CASSYLAGVGTGELFF. The CDR3 region has the DNA TGTGCCAGCAGTTACCTAGCGGGAGTAGGCACCGGGGAGCTGTTTTTT.

The V call is TRBV2, the J call TRBJ2-5, with D possibly TRBD2 on 6 matching bases. The CDR3 covers 16 residues. The ends were cut back, 1 base at V and 0 bases at J, with 12 bases in the middle. The germline gives CDR1 SNHLY, CDR2 FYNNEI. The CDR3 region is CASSEGEAWYQETQYF. The CDR3 DNA follows: TGTGCCAGCAGTGAAGGGGAGGCCTGGTACCAAGAGACCCAGTACTTC.

The rearrangement uses TRBV30 and TRBJ2-1; 8 positions match TRBD2. V shed 1 base and J 1 base; nucleotides not matched to a gene: 3. Germline-derived CDR1 and CDR2 are GTSNPN and SVGIG (reference sequence). This CDR3 has 15 amino acids. CDR3 sequence reads: CAWSEVAGSYNEQFF. The CDR3 DNA sequence: TGTGCCTGGAGTGAAGTAGCGGGATCCTACAATGAGCAGTTCTTC.

This clone was seen only once. The V gene is TRBV27, the J gene TRBJ1-5, with a weak D call TRBD1 (6 bases). V dropped 2 bases and J dropped 5 bases, with 10 bases sitting between them. The CDR3 has 14 residues. Germline V gene sequence: CDR1 MNHEY, CDR2 SMNVEV (reference sequence). CDR3 DNA: TGTGCCAGCAGTTTAACAGGGATCGATCAGCCCCAGCATTTT. This sequence encodes CASSLTGIDQPQHF.

The rearrangement joins TRBV24-1 to TRBJ1-2, with 7 bases matching TRBD1. Trimming removed 2 bases from V and 6 bases from J; junction bases left unmatched: 11. The CDR3 has 16 amino acids. Per the germline V gene, CDR1 is KGHDR and CDR2 is SFDVKD. CDR3 protein: CATSDSGTAYLHGYTF. Written as DNA, the CDR3 is TGTGCCACCAGTGATTCCGGGACAGCTTACCTCCATGGCTACACCTTC.

V and J are TRBV6-5 and TRBJ2-2; weak D call: TRBD2 (6 bases). Germline CDR1 is MNHEY and CDR2 is SVGAGI. Trimming removed 0 bases from V and 5 bases from J, with 13 bases in between. This CDR3 comprises 16 residues. CDR3 in amino acids: CASSYSLTSRTGELFF. The CDR3 nucleotides read TGTGCCAGCAGTTACTCTCTTACTAGCAGGACCGGGGAGCTGTTTTTT.

This rearrangement joins TRBV4-2 to TRBJ2-5; the match to TRBD2 covers 8 bases. The CDR3 loop spans 15 amino acids. CDR1 LGHNA and CDR2 YNFKEQ come from the germline V gene. Trimming removed 5 bases from V and 5 bases from J; junction bases left unmatched: 10. The CDR3: CASSTSGGERETQYF. In DNA, the CDR3 is TGTGCCAGCAGCACAAGCGGGGGAGAAAGGGAGACCCAGTACTTC.

The J gene is TRBJ1-3, the V gene TRBV9; D not certain. The CDR3 is made up of 16 amino acids. The V gene's germline CDR1 is SGDLS and CDR2 YYNGEE. V lost 0 bases to trimming and J lost 0 bases, with 10 bases between them. The CDR3 DNA follows: TGTGCCAGCAGCGTAGATGGAGGAAACTCTGGAAACACCATATATTTT. Protein: CASSVDGGNSGNTIYF.